A single sample gave rise to the 25 T cell receptor beta chains below, sequenced in a study of blood T cell repertoires in COVID-19. Assay: immunoSEQ multiplex PCR; the TCRdb copy retains only in-frame clones and omits some. The repertoire consists of 40,000 to 50,000 clones, with around 76% occurring once and the leading ten covering 7.5% to 10%. Sequencing was done on a sample of peripheral blood. The receptors were gathered from a man between 65 and 85 years old with active or convalescent COVID-19.

The chain combines TRBV24-1 with TRBJ2-7, with no clear D. V was pared by 4 bases and J by 2 bases, with 2 bases between. The CDR3 totals 11 residues. In germline, CDR1 is KGHDR, CDR2 SFDVKD. The CDR3 sequence is CATSDAYEQYF. CDR3 DNA sequence: TGTGCCACCAGTGACGCCTACGAGCAGTACTTC.

The rearrangement links TRBV6-5 to TRBJ1-1; D is uncertain. The CDR3 covers 13 residues. The V gene's germline CDR1 is MNHEY and CDR2 SVGAGI. V was pared by 7 bases and J by 3 bases, with 12 bases between. CDR3 sequence reads: CASTIRRDTEAFF. The CDR3 DNA reads TGTGCCAGCACGATCCGACGGGACACTGAAGCTTTCTTT.

This clone was counted between two and nine times. The chain combines TRBV30 with TRBJ1-6; TRBD1 matches at 8 bases. Germline CDR1 is GTSNPN and CDR2 is SVGIG (reference sequence). The J segment lost 9 bases and the V segment lost 4 bases, leaving 8 bases of the junction unmatched. The CDR3 spans 14 residues. This chain's CDR3 is CAWTPGQGGSPLHF. As DNA, the CDR3 is TGTGCCTGGACCCCCGGACAGGGTGGTTCACCCCTCCACTTT.

The chain couples TRBV6-5 to TRBJ2-7; maybe TRBD1 (6 bases). The CDR3 consists of 15 residues. V was shortened by 10 bases and J by 2 bases, with 21 bases between the two germline ends. CDR1 MNHEY and CDR2 SVGAGI come from the germline V gene. The CDR3: CATSPLQGRTYEQYF. CDR3 sequence (DNA): TGTGCCACCTCTCCCCTACAGGGACGAACCTACGAGCAGTACTTC.

This chain uses TRBV27 with TRBJ1-2; D gene uncertain. Germline-derived CDR1 and CDR2 are MNHEY and SMNVEV (reference sequence). The CDR3 consists of 14 residues. V was clipped by 3 bases and J by 8 bases, with 16 bases between them. In DNA form, the CDR3 reads TGTGCCAGCAGTTTTCGCGGGCAGTACGGCGGCTACACCTTC. Translation: CASSFRGQYGGYTF.

The rearrangement links TRBV24-1 to TRBJ2-2, with 9 bases fitting TRBD1. V gave up 7 bases and J gave up 5 bases; unmatched junction bases: 7. Germline loops: CDR1 KGHDR, CDR2 SFDVKD. The CDR3 totals 15 residues. The CDR3 spells CATSRQGVGTGELFF. The CDR3 DNA is TGTGCCACCAGCAGACAGGGGGTAGGGACCGGGGAGCTGTTTTTT.

The V and J genes are TRBV6-5 and TRBJ1-2; 7 nucleotides match TRBD1. The ends lost 4 bases at V and 8 bases at J; junction bases unmatched: 7. The CDR3 length is 13 residues. Germline V lookup: CDR1 MNHEY, CDR2 SVGAGI. CDR3 amino acids: CASSSQGFGGYTF. The CDR3 nucleotides are TGTGCCAGCAGTTCACAGGGGTTTGGAGGCTACACCTTC.

This chain uses TRBV7-3 with TRBJ1-1; D is undetermined. Germline CDR1 reads SGHTA; CDR2 reads FQGTGA. The CDR3 sequence is 13 residues long. V dropped 2 bases and J dropped 0 bases, with 4 bases sitting between them. Written as DNA, the CDR3 is TGTGCCAGCAGCTTATTTATGAACACTGAAGCTTTCTTT. Amino acids: CASSLFMNTEAFF. Looking up the rest from reference TRBV7-3 and TRBJ1-1 gives the full variable domain: GAGVSQTPSNKVTEKGKYVELRCDPISGHTALYWYRQSLGQGPEFLIYFQGTGAADDSGLPNDRFFAVRPEGSVSTLKIQRTERGDSAVYLCASSLFMNTEAFFGQGTRLTVV.

The V gene is TRBV4-1, the J gene TRBJ1-5; 7 bases align to TRBD1. Germline CDR1 and CDR2: MGHRA and YSYEKL. The V and J ends lost 1 base and 9 bases, in that order; junction bases with no gene match: 15. The CDR3 length is 17 residues. The CDR3 DNA follows: TGCGCCAGCAGCCAAGTTTGGGCAGGACAGGCTGAGCGGCCCCAGCATTTT. This gives the protein CASSQVWAGQAERPQHF.

This clone has just a few counts. The V gene is TRBV5-1, the J gene TRBJ2-1; the match to TRBD2 covers 8 bases. CDR1 is SGHRS, CDR2 YFSETQ, per germline. The V gene end was trimmed by 3 bases and the J gene end by 3 bases; junction bases not matched to a gene: 2. The CDR3 has 14 amino acids. The CDR3 sequence is CASSSGLVYNEQFF. Written as DNA, the CDR3 is TGCGCCAGCAGCTCGGGACTAGTCTACAATGAGCAGTTCTTC.

The chain has TRBV30 and TRBJ2-5; D unresolved. Germline CDR1 GTSNPN, CDR2 SVGIG (reference sequence). The CDR3 loop spans 11 amino acids. V lost 4 bases and J 5 bases, leaving 8 bases between the germline ends. The chain's CDR3 is CAWTLLETQYF. The CDR3 DNA reads TGTGCCTGGACGCTACTGGAGACCCAGTACTTC.

The chain recombines TRBV7-9 with TRBJ2-4; D uncertain. Germline lookup yields CDR1 SEHNR and CDR2 FQNEAQ (reference sequence). V lost 5 bases to trimming and J lost 6 bases, with 5 bases between them. The CDR3 is 11 amino acids. CDR3: CASSPGNIQYF. DNA of the CDR3: TGTGCCAGCAGCCCGGGAAACATTCAGTACTTC.

J is TRBJ1-3 and V is TRBV10-3; D is unclear. The CDR3 spans 16 residues. Germline V gives CDR1 ENHRY, CDR2 SYGVKD. Trimming stripped 6 bases from V and 3 bases from J, with 18 bases between. The CDR3: CAISRSSGEYGNTIYF. As DNA, the CDR3 is TGTGCCATCAGCCGCTCGTCCGGGGAGTATGGAAACACCATATATTTT.

The J gene is TRBJ1-1, the V gene TRBV28; D might be TRBD1 (5 bases). V was trimmed by 8 bases and J by 8 bases, leaving 24 bases between them. The germline V gene has CDR1 MDHEN and CDR2 SYDVKM. The CDR3 totals 15 residues. This CDR3 is CASHYSDGGTGEAFF. The CDR3, as DNA: TGTGCCAGCCACTATTCCGACGGGGGGACGGGAGAAGCTTTCTTT.

The chain joins TRBV19 to TRBJ2-3; weak D call: TRBD1 (6 bases). Trimming removed 6 bases at V and 6 bases at J, with 19 bases between. Germline values: CDR1 LNHDA, CDR2 SQIVND (reference sequence). The CDR3 totals 15 residues. The CDR3 is CASRGRQGTLDTQYF. The CDR3 region has the DNA TGTGCCAGTAGGGGAAGGCAGGGGACGTTGGATACGCAGTATTTT.

By share of the sample, this clone is medium-sized. The chain combines TRBV14 with TRBJ2-7; 8 nucleotides agree with TRBD1. From germline, CDR1 is SGHDN and CDR2 FVKESK. The CDR3 runs 16 residues. With 1 base clipped from V and 3 bases from J, the junction kept 8 bases outside the gene matches. In DNA form, the CDR3 reads TGTGCCAGCAGCCAAGGAGCCGGGACAGGATACTACGAGCAGTACTTC. Amino acids: CASSQGAGTGYYEQYF.

The chain combines TRBV4-1 with TRBJ1-5; weak D call: TRBD1 (5 bases). The CDR3 extends over 18 amino acids. V lost 0 bases to trimming and J lost 2 bases, with 17 bases between them. From germline, CDR1 is MGHRA and CDR2 YSYEKL. The CDR3 loop reads CASSQDLLGGLRNQPQHF. The CDR3 nucleotides read TGCGCCAGCAGCCAAGATCTGTTGGGGGGATTACGCAATCAGCCCCAGCATTTT.

V is TRBV30 and J is TRBJ1-1; no clear D. This CDR3 comprises 13 residues. V dropped 2 bases and J dropped 1 base, with 8 bases sitting between them. The V gene's germline CDR1 is GTSNPN and CDR2 SVGIG (reference sequence). CDR3 protein: CAWSYRGNTEAFF. CDR3 sequence (DNA): TGTGCCTGGAGTTATAGAGGGAACACTGAAGCTTTCTTT. The full variable domain, in which reference TRBV30 and TRBJ1-1 provide the parts outside the CDR3, is SQTIHQWPATLVQPVGSPLSLECTVEGTSNPNLYWYRQAAGRGLQLLFYSVGIGQISSEVPQNLSASRPQDRQFILSSKKLLLSDSGFYLCAWSYRGNTEAFFGQGTRLTVV.

V and J are TRBV6-4 and TRBJ1-1; perhaps TRBD1 as D (5 bases). Deletions cut 4 bases from V and 11 bases from J, with 17 bases between. CDR3 size: 13 residues. Germline-derived CDR1 and CDR2 are MRHNA and SNTAGT. CDR3: CASSAEGRGVAFF. The CDR3 nucleotides are TGTGCCAGCAGTGCGGAGGGAAGGGGAGTCGCTTTCTTT.

The chain carries TRBV19 and TRBJ1-2; 9 bases agree with TRBD1. Germline CDR1 is LNHDA and CDR2 is SQIVND (reference sequence). The CDR3 has 15 residues. The V segment lost 3 bases and the J segment 7 bases; nucleotides outside the gene matches: 9. The CDR3 DNA sequence: TGTGCCAGTAGTATGTATACCGGGACAGGGACTGGCTACACCTTC. It encodes CASSMYTGTGTGYTF.

V is TRBV10-3 and J is TRBJ2-3; tentative D call: TRBD2 (5 bases). The CDR3 is 16 residues long. Germline-derived CDR1 and CDR2 are ENHRY and SYGVKD. V gave up 6 bases and J gave up 0 bases, with 16 bases separating them. The CDR3 spells CAISPWASQSTDTQYF. CDR3 bases: TGTGCCATCAGCCCCTGGGCTAGCCAGAGCACAGATACGCAGTATTTT.

The chain is built from TRBV11-3 and TRBJ2-3; 10 bases agree with TRBD2. Germline V gives CDR1 SGHNT, CDR2 YENEEA. With V trimmed by 3 bases and J by 7 bases, 7 bases remained unmatched. This CDR3 is built from 15 residues. CDR3 residues: CASSFTSGEPYTQYF. CDR3 DNA: TGTGCCAGCAGCTTTACTAGCGGGGAGCCCTATACGCAGTATTTT.

The rearrangement uses TRBV6-5 and TRBJ2-7; D perhaps matches TRBD2 (5 bases). CDR1 is MNHEY and CDR2 is SVGAGI in the germline V gene. V shed 8 bases and J shed 0 bases, with 14 bases lying between them. The CDR3 has 14 amino acids. In nucleotides, the CDR3 is TGTGCCAGCGGTCTCAGCGGAAGCTCCTACGAGCAGTACTTC. Translated: CASGLSGSSYEQYF.

The chain carries TRBV9 and TRBJ1-6; a weak D match, TRBD1 (5 bases). Germline V gene lookup returns CDR1 SGDLS and CDR2 YYNGEE. This CDR3 comprises 15 residues. Trimming cost V 0 bases and J 10 bases, with 14 bases left between them. CDR3 in amino acids: CASSVAQGSDSPLHF. In DNA, the CDR3 is TGTGCCAGCAGCGTAGCTCAGGGATCGGACTCACCCCTCCACTTT.

This rearrangement joins TRBV5-5 to TRBJ1-5; 7 bases agree with TRBD1. The CDR3 is made up of 16 amino acids. V gave up 3 bases and J gave up 0 bases; unmatched junction bases: 6. Per the germline V gene, CDR1 is SGHKS and CDR2 is YYEKEE (reference sequence). CDR3 in DNA: TGTGCCAGCAGCTGGGGTACAGGGGCTAGCAATCAGCCCCAGCATTTT. This sequence encodes CASSWGTGASNQPQHF.